The clone carrying this T cell receptor beta chain was picked up many times. Its specificity is not known. Overall study findings and caveats: The larger-cohort validation was restricted to a single TCR beta V-J rearrangement rather than whole repertoires. Tumor memory CD4+ T cell TCR gene usage was found to cluster with blood and lymph node memory CD4+ cells and with lymph node naive CD4+ cells. Tumor Tregs overlapped most with tumor, then blood, naive CD4+ cells.

After constant-region reverse-primer amplification, full-length variable regions underwent semi-nested PCR with Nested Universal Primer A. TCRdb ran MiXCR on the 5' RACE reads and lists one entry per CDR3 protein. In the table there are approximately 50,000 distinct CDR3 sequences, roughly 25% of which are singletons. Cells sorted as Tregs were CD4+, CD25+ and CD127-/low. The TCR comes from a female donor with breast cancer. Input material: tumor-infiltrating Tregs sorted from the breast tumor.

The CDR3 DNA reads TGTGCCAGCAGCTTGTTGAGGACAGACCAGGGCTCTTACGAGCAGTACTTC. Protein sequence: CASSLLRTDQGSYEQYF. The rearrangement links TRBV7-6 to TRBJ2-7; D perhaps matches TRBD1 (6 bases). V was shortened by 3 bases and J by 4 bases, with 22 bases between the two germline ends. Germline V gene data show CDR1 as SGHVS and CDR2 as FNYEAQ. This CDR3 region has 17 residues.